In this sample, the clone carrying this TCR beta chain turned up a few times. The sample belongs to a study of blood T cell repertoires in COVID-19. Measured with immunoSEQ multiplex PCR; TCRdb has only the in-frame clones, and not every one. Seen here are a few hundred thousand clones, about 90% observed once, and the top ten hold more than 0.8%. Germline V CDR1 and CDR2: MNHEY, SVGAGI. This CDR3 contains 14 residues. Trimming at V came to 6 bases and at J to 1 base, leaving 5 bases not matched to a gene. This receptor was taken from a woman aged 25 to 39 who had recovered from COVID-19. The sample consisted of PBMCs or T cells enriched from blood (not recorded which). V gene TRBV6-5 combines with J gene TRBJ2-5; 7 nucleotides align to TRBD1. CDR3 in amino acids: CASRDRRLQETQYF. CDR3 sequence (DNA): TGTGCCAGCAGGGACAGGCGGCTCCAAGAGACCCAGTACTTC.